This TCR beta chain was identified during a study of T cell changes during pregnancy in multiple sclerosis. Trimming pared 0 bases from V and 0 bases from J, leaving 4 bases between. The CDR3 contains 14 residues. Per the germline V gene, CDR1 is LNHNV and CDR2 is YYDKDF (reference sequence). Measured with immunoSEQ multiplex PCR; TCRdb has only the in-frame clones, and not every one. Here the sample spans tens of thousands of clones, around 92% being singletons. Sequenced here: peripheral blood, sampled in the third trimester of pregnancy. This TCR came from a female donor in good health, enrolled as a control in a pregnancy study. V gene TRBV15 combines with J gene TRBJ2-3; D is unclear. The CDR3 DNA is TGTGCCACCAGCAGAGATATTAGCACAGATACGCAGTATTTT. Encoded protein: CATSRDISTDTQYF. The whole variable domain, filled in from reference TRBV15 and TRBJ2-3, reads DAMVIQNPRYQVTQFGKPVTLSCSQTLNHNVMYWYQQKSSQAPKLLFHYYDKDFNNEADTPDNFQSRRPNTSFCFLDIRSPGLGDTAMYLCATSRDISTDTQYFGPGTRLTVL.